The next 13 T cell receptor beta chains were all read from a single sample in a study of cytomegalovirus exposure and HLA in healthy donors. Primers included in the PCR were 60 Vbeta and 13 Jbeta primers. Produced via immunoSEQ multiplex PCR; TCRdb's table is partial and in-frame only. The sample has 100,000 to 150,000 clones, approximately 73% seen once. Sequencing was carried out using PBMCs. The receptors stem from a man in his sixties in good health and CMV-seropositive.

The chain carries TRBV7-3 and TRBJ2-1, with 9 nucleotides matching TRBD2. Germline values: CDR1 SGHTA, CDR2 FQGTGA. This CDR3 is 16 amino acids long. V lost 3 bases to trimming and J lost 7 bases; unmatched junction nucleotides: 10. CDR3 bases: TGTGCCAGCAGCTTCCAGGGCGGGGGGGCCCCTAATGAGCAGTTCTTC. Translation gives CASSFQGGGAPNEQFF.

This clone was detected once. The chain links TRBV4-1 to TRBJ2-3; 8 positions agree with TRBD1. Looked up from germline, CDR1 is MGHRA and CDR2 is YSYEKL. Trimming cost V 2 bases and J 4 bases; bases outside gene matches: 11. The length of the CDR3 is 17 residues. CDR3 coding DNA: TGCGCCAGCAGCCAACTCGCCCAGACAGGGGTCGCAGATACGCAGTATTTT. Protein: CASSQLAQTGVADTQYF.

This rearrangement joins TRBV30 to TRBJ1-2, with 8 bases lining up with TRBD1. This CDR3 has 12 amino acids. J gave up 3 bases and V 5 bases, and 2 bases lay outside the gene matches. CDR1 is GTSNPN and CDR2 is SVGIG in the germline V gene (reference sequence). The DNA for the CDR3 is TGTGCCTGGGCAGGGGGCGACTATGGCTACACCTTC. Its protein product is CAWAGGDYGYTF.

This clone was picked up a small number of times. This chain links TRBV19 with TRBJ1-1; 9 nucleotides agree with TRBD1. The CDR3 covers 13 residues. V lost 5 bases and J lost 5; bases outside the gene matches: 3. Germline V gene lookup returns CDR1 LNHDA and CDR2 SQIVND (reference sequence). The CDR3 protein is CASSYRGRTEAFF. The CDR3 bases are TGTGCCAGTAGTTACAGGGGGCGGACTGAAGCTTTCTTT.

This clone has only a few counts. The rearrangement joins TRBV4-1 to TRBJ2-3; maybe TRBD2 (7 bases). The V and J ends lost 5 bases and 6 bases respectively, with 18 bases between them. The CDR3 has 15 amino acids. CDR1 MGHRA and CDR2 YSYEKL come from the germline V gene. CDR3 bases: TGCGCCAGCAGCGGCGGAAGGGGGGGCCTCGATACGCAGTATTTT. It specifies CASSGGRGGLDTQYF.

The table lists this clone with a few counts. CDR3: CASSNRPGQGISEAFF. The CDR3 nucleotides read TGCGCCAGCAGTAATCGTCCGGGACAGGGTATCTCTGAAGCTTTCTTT. V gene TRBV5-1 combines with J gene TRBJ1-1; 9 bases line up with TRBD1. With V trimmed by 5 bases and J by 6 bases, 14 bases remained unmatched. The CDR3 sequence is 16 residues long. Germline values: CDR1 SGHRS, CDR2 YFSETQ.

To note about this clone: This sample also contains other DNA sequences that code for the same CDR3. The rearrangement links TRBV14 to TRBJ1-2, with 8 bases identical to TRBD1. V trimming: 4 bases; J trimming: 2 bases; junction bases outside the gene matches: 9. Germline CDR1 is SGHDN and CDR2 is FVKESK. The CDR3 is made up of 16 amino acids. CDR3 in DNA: TGTGCCAGCAGCCCGGACCTGGGACAGGAGAACTATGGCTACACCTTC. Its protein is CASSPDLGQENYGYTF.

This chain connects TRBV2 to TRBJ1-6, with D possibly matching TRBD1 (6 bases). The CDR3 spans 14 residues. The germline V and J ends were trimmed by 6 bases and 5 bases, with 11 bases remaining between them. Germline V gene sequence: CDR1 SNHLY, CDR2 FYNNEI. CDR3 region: CASRDRSNNSPLHF. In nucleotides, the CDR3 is TGTGCCAGCAGGGACAGATCAAATAATTCACCCCTCCACTTT.

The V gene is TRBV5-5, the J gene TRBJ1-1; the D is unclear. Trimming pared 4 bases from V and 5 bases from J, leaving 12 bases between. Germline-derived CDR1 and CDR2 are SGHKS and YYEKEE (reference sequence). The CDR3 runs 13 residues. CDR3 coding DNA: TGTGCCAGCAGCCTAGCGTCCAGGACTGAAGCTTTCTTT. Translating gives CASSLASRTEAFF.

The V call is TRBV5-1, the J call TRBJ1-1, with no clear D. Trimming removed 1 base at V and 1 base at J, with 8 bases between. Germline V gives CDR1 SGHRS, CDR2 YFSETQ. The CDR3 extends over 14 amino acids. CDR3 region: CASSLSGRNTEAFF. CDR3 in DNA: TGCGCCAGCAGCTTGTCTGGGAGGAACACTGAAGCTTTCTTT.

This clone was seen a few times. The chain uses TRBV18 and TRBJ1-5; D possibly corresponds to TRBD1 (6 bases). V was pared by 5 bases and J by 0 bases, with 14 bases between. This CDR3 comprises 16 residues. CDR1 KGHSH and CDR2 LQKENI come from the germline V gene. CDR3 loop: CASSGGQIYSNQPQHF. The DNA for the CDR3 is TGTGCCAGCTCAGGGGGACAAATTTATAGCAATCAGCCCCAGCATTTT.

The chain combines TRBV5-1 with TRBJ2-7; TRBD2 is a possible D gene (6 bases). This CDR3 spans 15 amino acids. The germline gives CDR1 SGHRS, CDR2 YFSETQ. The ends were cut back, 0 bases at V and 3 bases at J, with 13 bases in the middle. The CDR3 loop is CASSLDGTSSYEQYF. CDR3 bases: TGCGCCAGCAGCTTGGATGGGACTTCTAGCTACGAGCAGTACTTC.

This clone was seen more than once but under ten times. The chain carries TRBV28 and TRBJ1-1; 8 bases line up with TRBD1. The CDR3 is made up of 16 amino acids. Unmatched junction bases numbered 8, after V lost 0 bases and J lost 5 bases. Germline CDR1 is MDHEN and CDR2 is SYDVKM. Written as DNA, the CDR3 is TGTGCCAGCAGTTTATGGATAAACGACAGGGGAACTGAAGCTTTCTTT. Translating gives CASSLWINDRGTEAFF.